This TCR beta chain was documented in a study of regulatory T cells in long-lasting Graves disease. iRepertoire HTBI primers and Arm-PCR of CDR3 regions built TCR beta libraries. TCRdb reanalysed the multiplex PCR reads using MiXCR and keeps one entry per CDR3 protein. The repertoire consists of about half a million distinct CDR3 sequences, with 12% occurring once and the leading ten covering roughly 9.3%. The time point is: newly diagnosed GD, antithyroid drugs for less than 3 months. PBMCs provided the RNA from which the TCR library was made. The guidelines of the American Thyroid Association were the basis for diagnosing Graves' disease. EDTA tubes received approximately 10 milliliters of drawn peripheral blood. Trimming removed 6 bases at V and 1 base at J, with 13 bases between. CDR3 length equals 16 residues. CDR1 LNHDA and CDR2 SQIVND come from the germline V gene (reference sequence). This clonotype was picked up a small number of times.

This sample also appeared in a second study, on T cells in Graves' hyperthyroidism and ophthalmopathy.

The receptor was isolated from a woman in her twenties or thirties with Graves disease. The sample was peripheral blood mononuclear cells (PBMCs), taken at new diagnosis, from a patient treated with antithyroid drugs. The rearrangement joins TRBV19 to TRBJ2-6; maybe TRBD2 (5 bases). The CDR3 DNA sequence: TGTGCCAGTAGGGACTTAGGGTCGTCTGGGGCCAACGTCCTGACTTTC. Encoded protein: CASRDLGSSGANVLTF.